This is a list of T cell receptor beta chains from one sample in a study of OX40 agonist ivuxolimab in advanced cancers. Profiled with immunoSEQ multiplex PCR; TCRdb holds only in-frame clones, not every one. This table holds some 44,000 clones, about 86% found once. The starting material was CD4+ or CD8+ T cells sorted from blood, obtained in a trial of the OX40 agonist ivuxolimab. The receptors stem from an adult with an advanced solid tumor such as melanoma, head and neck, liver or kidney cancer. The CDR3 runs from the conserved cysteine through the conserved F or W.

V,J,CDR3
TRBV4-2,TRBJ2-5,CASSHGTSGETQYF
TRBV5-4,TRBJ2-5,CASSLVGQGGETQYF
TRBV7-6,TRBJ2-7,CASSPPGTPGGGEQYF
TRBV19,TRBJ1-2,CASSIASGLRDGYTF
TRBV7-9,TRBJ1-4,CASSLSPPKGEKLFF
TRBV2,TRBJ2-7,CASISGEAYEQYF
TRBV11-2,TRBJ1-5,CASSLGEYLANQPQHF
TRBV11-2,TRBJ1-2,CASSLRPGQDHGGYTF
TRBV21-1,TRBJ1-3,CAGADRASSGNTIYF
TRBV4-1,TRBJ2-7,CASGPNVDSSGEQYF
TRBV11-3,TRBJ2-3,CASSSRLTSGGADTQYF
TRBV6-6,TRBJ1-4,CASSSGPLTDEKLFF
TRBV7-3,TRBJ2-5,CASSLTGQGARYQETQYF
TRBV6-1,TRBJ1-2,CASSFAGNYGYTF
TRBV13,TRBJ2-3,CASDRGRRTDTQYF
TRBV30,TRBJ1-2,CAWKAGGQYLYGYTF
TRBV27,TRBJ2-1,CASSFGERGTQFF
TRBV28,TRBJ1-5,CASSSRGRSNQPQHF
TRBV4-1,TRBJ1-4,CASSQEASREKLFF
TRBV27,TRBJ2-1,CASSLSLVNEQFF
TRBV19,TRBJ2-2,CASTPTGNRWTGELFF
TRBV4-3,TRBJ1-1,CASSQVVKQTNTEAFF
TRBV28,TRBJ1-2,CASRSPRVPGYTF
TRBV7-2,TRBJ2-5,CASSPEEWHQETQYF